A selection of T cell receptor beta chains follows, all from one sample in a study of T cells in Graves' hyperthyroidism and ophthalmopathy. TCRdb used MiXCR to reprocess the multiplex PCR reads, holding one entry per CDR3 protein. This table holds roughly 750,000 distinct CDR3 sequences, about 16% found once. The sequenced sample was blood. These receptors originate from a man younger than 30 with Graves' hyperthyroidism. The CDR3 runs from the conserved cysteine through the conserved F or W. A D gene is named only where the DNA matches it firmly. The listing skips clone size in some rows; elsewhere it reads once, few, many or a size class.

abundance	d_gene	v_gene	j_gene	CDR3nt	CDR3aa
many	TRBD2	TRBV11-2	TRBJ2-3	TGTGCCAGCAGCGCCCGGACTAGCGTGAGCACAGATACGCAGTATTTT	CASSARTSVSTDTQYF
few	TRBD2	TRBV6-1	TRBJ2-1	TGTGCCAGCAGTTCCGGGGGGGTGTTATTCCACAATGAGCAGTTCTTC	CASSSGGVLFHNEQFF
many	NA	TRBV28	TRBJ1-1	TGTGCCAGCAGTTTGGCCGGATTGACTGAAGCTTTCTTT	CASSLAGLTEAFF
many	NA	TRBV6-1	TRBJ2-5	TGTGCCAGCAGTGAACCTTGGGCTACCCAAGAGACCCAGTACTTC	CASSEPWATQETQYF
NA	NA	TRBV4-2	TRBJ2-5	TGTGCCAGCAGCCAAGGGCTTTACCGTATCCAAGAGACCCAGTACTTC	CASSQGLYRIQETQYF
NA	NA	TRBV29-1	TRBJ2-7	TGCAGCGTTGAAGATGCCCGCCGCGAGCAGTACTTC	CSVEDARREQYF
NA	TRBD1	TRBV24-1	TRBJ1-2	TGTGCCACCAGTGATTCGGGGACAGGGAGCGGCTACACCTTC	CATSDSGTGSGYTF
many	NA	TRBV7-9	TRBJ2-3	TGTGCCAGCAGCTTTGAGCGCGGCGCGACAGATACGCAGTATTTT	CASSFERGATDTQYF
few	NA	TRBV28	TRBJ1-6	TGTGCCAGCAGTCCGCGACAGCCACCCCTCCACTTT	CASSPRQPPLHF
few	NA	TRBV19	TRBJ2-3	TGTGCCAGTAGCACCTTTGGGAGTACAGATACGCAGTATTTT	CASSTFGSTDTQYF
many	NA	TRBV5-8	TRBJ2-5	TGTGCCAGCAGCCGGACTAAACAAGAGACCCAGTACTTC	CASSRTKQETQYF
few	TRBD2	TRBV20-1	TRBJ2-2	TGCAGTGCTAGAGACCGACTAGCGGGAGTAGACACCGGGGAGCTGTTTTTT	CSARDRLAGVDTGELFF
few	TRBD2	TRBV30	TRBJ2-3	TGTGCCACTCTCGGGGGGAGCACAGATACGCAGTATTTT	CATLGGSTDTQYF
few	TRBD1	TRBV28	TRBJ1-2	TGTGCCAGCAGTTTAGCCAGGGGGCCCACTGGCGACAGCTTC	CASSLARGPTGDSF
many	NA	TRBV30	TRBJ2-7	TGTGCCTGCGTCTATGCCTACGAGCAGTACTTC	CACVYAYEQYF
many	NA	TRBV12-3/TRBV12-4	TRBJ1-1	TGTGCCAGCAGACCCCCGGTGGCCATGAACACTGAAGCTTTCTTT	CASRPPVAMNTEAFF
NA	NA	TRBV12-3/TRBV12-4	TRBJ1-2	TGTGCCAGCAGTCGTGGGATGGTCGAGGGCTACACCTTC	CASSRGMVEGYTF
NA	TRBD2	TRBV20-1	TRBJ2-1	TGCAGTGCCCCGATGCTATCTAGCGGGAGTGTCGATGAGCAGTTCTTC	CSAPMLSSGSVDEQFF
NA	TRBD1	TRBV14	TRBJ1-1	TGTGCCAGCAGCCCTCAAGGGACAGGATTTATGAACACTGAAGCTTTCTTT	CASSPQGTGFMNTEAFF
few	NA	TRBV12-3/TRBV12-4	TRBJ2-1	TGTGCCAGCAGTCTGGAGGGAGTTGCGGGCGATGAGCAGTTCTTC	CASSLEGVAGDEQFF
many	NA	TRBV11-2	TRBJ2-3	TGTGCCAGCAGCTTGACAGGCCCCACAGATACGCAGTATTTT	CASSLTGPTDTQYF
many	TRBD1	TRBV3-1	TRBJ2-5	TGTGCCAGCAGCCGGGACAGGAACCAAGAGACCCAGTACTTC	CASSRDRNQETQYF
many	TRBD2	TRBV30	TRBJ2-5	TGTGCCGGACTAGGTGGAGGAGAGACCCAGTACTTC	CAGLGGGETQYF
NA	NA	TRBV28	TRBJ2-3	TGTGCCAGCAGCCTCCATTCGGATACGCAGTATTTT	CASSLHSDTQYF
NA	TRBD2	TRBV29-1	TRBJ2-1	TGCAGCGTTGAAATACGGGAGGGCCTTTCCTACAATGAGCAGTTCTTC	CSVEIREGLSYNEQFF
NA	TRBD1	TRBV6-2/TRBV6-3	TRBJ2-2	TGTGCCAGCAGGCTCAGACAGGGACCGAACACCGGGGAGCTGTTTTTT	CASRLRQGPNTGELFF
few	NA	TRBV12-3/TRBV12-4	TRBJ1-1	TGTGCCAGCAGTTTTTCTTGGACCCGGGGTCCTAGGGAGGGAGCTTTCTTT	CASSFSWTRGPREGAFF
NA	NA	TRBV7-8	TRBJ2-3	TGTGCCAGCAGCTTAGACGTGGGAGTGTCAGATACGCAGTATTTT	CASSLDVGVSDTQYF
many	TRBD1	TRBV6-2/TRBV6-3	TRBJ1-2	TGTGCCAGCACTAACCCCGGGACAGTGAACTATGGCTACACCTTC	CASTNPGTVNYGYTF
many	NA	TRBV28	TRBJ1-2	TGTGCCAGCAGCCCCGACAAAGCGGGAGGCTACACCTTC	CASSPDKAGGYTF
many	NA	TRBV20-1	TRBJ2-5	TGCAGTGCTATCAGTGGACCGGGGACCCAGTACTTC	CSAISGPGTQYF
many	NA	TRBV6-1	TRBJ2-5	TGTGCCAGCAGGCAAGCTATCCAAGAGACCCAGTACTTC	CASRQAIQETQYF
many	NA	TRBV6-2/TRBV6-3	TRBJ2-3	TGTGCCAGCAGTCGCCGATCCGATACGCAGTATTTT	CASSRRSDTQYF
few	TRBD2	TRBV5-1	TRBJ2-7	TGCGCCAGCAGCTTGGGTTTAGCGGGTTGGCAGGGAGGCTACGAGCAGTACTTC	CASSLGLAGWQGGYEQYF
NA	NA	TRBV28	TRBJ2-1	TGTGCCAGCAGTTTAGCCCTCACCCCGGGGGATGAGCAGTTCTTC	CASSLALTPGDEQFF
many	TRBD1	TRBV7-2	TRBJ1-5	TGTGCCAGCAGCTTCGGGACAGGGGTTGGGCAGCCCCAGCATTTT	CASSFGTGVGQPQHF
many	TRBD2	TRBV28	TRBJ2-5	TGTGCCAGCAGTTTTGGTAGCGGGAGGGCCGGGGAGACCCAGTACTTC	CASSFGSGRAGETQYF
NA	NA	TRBV19	TRBJ2-4	TGTGCCAGTAGCCCCGAGCAGAAGAAAAACATTCAGTACTTC	CASSPEQKKNIQYF
NA	NA	TRBV20-1	TRBJ1-2	TGCAGTGCTAGACCCTCCTTCGCGGGGGTCTGGGGCTACACCTTC	CSARPSFAGVWGYTF
many	NA	TRBV27	TRBJ2-5	TGTGCCAGCAGTTTATCCATTTGGGAGACCCAGTACTTC	CASSLSIWETQYF
NA	NA	TRBV5-1	TRBJ2-7	TGCGCCAGCAGCAACCCCAATGGCAGGTTTTACGAGCAGTACTTC	CASSNPNGRFYEQYF